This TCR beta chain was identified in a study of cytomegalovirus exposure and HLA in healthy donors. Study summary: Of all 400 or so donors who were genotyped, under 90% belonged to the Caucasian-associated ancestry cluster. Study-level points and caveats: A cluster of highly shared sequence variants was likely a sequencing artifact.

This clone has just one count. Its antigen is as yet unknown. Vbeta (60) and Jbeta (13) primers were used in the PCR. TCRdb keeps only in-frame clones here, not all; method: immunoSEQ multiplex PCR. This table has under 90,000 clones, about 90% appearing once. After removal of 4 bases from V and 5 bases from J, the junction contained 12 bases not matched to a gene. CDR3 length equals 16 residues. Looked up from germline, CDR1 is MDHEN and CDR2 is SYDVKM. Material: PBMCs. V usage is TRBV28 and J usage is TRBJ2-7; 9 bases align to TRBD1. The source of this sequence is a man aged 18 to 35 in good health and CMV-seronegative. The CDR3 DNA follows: TGTGCCAGCAGTTCCCTTTTGGGACAGGGTCTGGACGAGCAGTACTTC. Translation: CASSSLLGQGLDEQYF.